This T cell receptor beta chain was documented in a study of monozygotic twins with inflammatory bowel disease (dated by TCRdb to between 2018 and 2021). Context from the whole study: The complete study included around 30 monozygotic twin pairs: 19 IBD-discordant Danish pairs and nine German pairs, of which four were IBD-concordant and five were IBD-discordant. Disease-associated traits were sought mainly through comparisons between IBD patients and their genetically identical healthy co-twins within discordant pairs. Each individual had, on average, about 151 000 unique TCRalpha sequences and 181 000 unique TCRbeta sequences available for analysis. Study-wide findings and limitations: Because patients were on differing immunosuppressive treatments, the repertoires may have picked up extra background noise and inter-individual variability. The results gave no support for a single strong signal or clonotype linked to IBD. Compared with healthy twins, IBD patients shared fewer clonotypes with other individuals, and the difference was most pronounced in patients with signs of disease activity. The analysis was unable to tell apart different T cell subtypes. IBD patients had lower TCRbeta repertoire diversity, measured by the inverse Simpson index, than their healthy co-twins. Concordant and discordant twins showed no difference in repertoire similarity, possibly because of limited statistical power.

Library preparation used 5' RACE. Preparation of each TCR library used around 3.5 ug of total RNA. For each sample, cDNA was synthesized in eight separate reactions using SMARTScribe reverse transcriptase. Unique molecular identifiers containing a 6-nucleotide sample barcode were introduced through template switching during cDNA synthesis. TCRalpha and TCRbeta cDNA was amplified by two nested PCRs of around 16 and 10 cycles, with bead purification after each PCR. Before amplification, the cDNA was treated with uracil DNA-glycosylase and purified using the QIAquick PCR purification kit. In the second PCR, Illumina TruSeq-compatible adapters and sample-specific barcodes were added. TapeStation and Qubit were used to check library quality and concentration, and roughly 4.9 ng of each library was pooled. The pooled libraries were sequenced with 2 x 100 bp reads and custom sequencing primers on an Illumina HiSeq2500 single-index Rapid Run. The authors processed their data as follows. MiGEC version 1.2.6 was used for UMI-based consensus assembly to correct PCR and sequencing errors. MiXCR version 2.1.1 was used to carry out V(D)J alignment, clonotype assembly and CDR3 extraction. Gene usage, clonotype sharing and MAIT/NKT TCR abundance were normalised by analysing the top 1000, 10 000 and 20 000 clonotypes per sample. Diversity was computed as the inverse Simpson index with the vegan R package after downsampling to 27 000 UMIs. Paired Mann-Whitney U tests were applied to discordant twin pairs, and Benjamini-Hochberg correction was used for multiple testing. TCRdb reprocessed the reads, and each CDR3 protein sequence is entered once, without DNA. The V and J calls reflect TCRdb's pipeline rather than the authors' work. The sample's records list over 130,000 distinct CDR3 sequences. The ten biggest clones cover under 2.5% of the sample.

From each donor, a roughly 2.7 ml peripheral blood sample was collected into PAXgene tubes and kept at -80 degrees C. Without T cell sorting, total RNA was isolated from whole blood using the PAXgene blood miRNA kit on an automated QIAcube. Peripheral blood from monozygotic twin pairs who were concordant or discordant for inflammatory bowel disease underwent deep TCRalpha and TCRbeta repertoire profiling using unique molecular barcoding. For every twin pair, smoking habits were documented, and each individual was categorised as a current, former or never smoker. Of note for this clonotype: This receptor's antigen is unknown.

The CDR3 spans 16 residues, from the cysteine through the phenylalanine. Nucleotide data are not available. Per the germline V gene (reference sequence), DFQATT is the CDR1 and SNEGSKA is the CDR2. This sequence uses TRBV20-1 and TRBJ2-3; TCRdb outputs TRBD1, but without DNA this stays unchecked. The clonotype was recovered from a human donor with ulcerative colitis or Crohn's disease, or a healthy co-twin of an affected twin (not recorded which). Sequencing was done on a sample of blood. CDR3 reads: CSARGQGGGNTDTQYF.